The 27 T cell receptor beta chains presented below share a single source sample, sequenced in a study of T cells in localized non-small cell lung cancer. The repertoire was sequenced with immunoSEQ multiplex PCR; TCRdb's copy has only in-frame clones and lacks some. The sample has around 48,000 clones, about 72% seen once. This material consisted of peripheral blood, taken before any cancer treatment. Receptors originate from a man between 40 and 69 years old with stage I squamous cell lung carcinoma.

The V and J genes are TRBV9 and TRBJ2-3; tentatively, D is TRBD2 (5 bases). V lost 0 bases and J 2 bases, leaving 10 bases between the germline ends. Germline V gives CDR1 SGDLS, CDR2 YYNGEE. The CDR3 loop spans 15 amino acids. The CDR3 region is CASSVAGIPTDTQYF. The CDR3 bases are TGTGCCAGCAGCGTAGCGGGGATTCCCACAGATACGCAGTATTTT.

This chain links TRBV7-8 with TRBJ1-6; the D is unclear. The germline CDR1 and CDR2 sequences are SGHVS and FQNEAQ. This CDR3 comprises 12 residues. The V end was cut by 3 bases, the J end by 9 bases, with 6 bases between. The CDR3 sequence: CASSFPGSPLHF. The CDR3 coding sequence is TGTGCCAGCAGCTTCCCCGGTTCACCCCTCCACTTT.

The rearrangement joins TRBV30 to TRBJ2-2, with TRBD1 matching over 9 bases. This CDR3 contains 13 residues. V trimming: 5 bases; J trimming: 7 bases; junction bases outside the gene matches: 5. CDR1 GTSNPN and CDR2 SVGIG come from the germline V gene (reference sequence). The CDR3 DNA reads TGTGCCTGGGGGACAGGGAGGAACGGGGAGCTGTTTTTT. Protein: CAWGTGRNGELFF.

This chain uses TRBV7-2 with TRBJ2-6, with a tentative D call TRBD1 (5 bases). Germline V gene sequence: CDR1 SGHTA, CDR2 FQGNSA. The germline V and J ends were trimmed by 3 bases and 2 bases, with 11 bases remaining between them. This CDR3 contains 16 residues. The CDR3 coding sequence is TGTGCCAGCAGCTTCCAGGGTTCAGCTGGGGCCAACGTCCTGACTTTC. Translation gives CASSFQGSAGANVLTF.

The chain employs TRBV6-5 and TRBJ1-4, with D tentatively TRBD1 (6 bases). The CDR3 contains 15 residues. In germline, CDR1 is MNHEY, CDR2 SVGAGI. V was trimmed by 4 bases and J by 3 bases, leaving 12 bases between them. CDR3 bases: TGTGCCAGCAGTTCTGGGGGGGCAGCTAATGAAAAACTGTTTTTT. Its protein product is CASSSGGAANEKLFF.

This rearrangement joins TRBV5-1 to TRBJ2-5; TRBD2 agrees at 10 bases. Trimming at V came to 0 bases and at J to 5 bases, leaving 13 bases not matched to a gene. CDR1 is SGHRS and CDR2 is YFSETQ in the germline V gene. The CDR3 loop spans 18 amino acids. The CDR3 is CASSLVPPGAGGVETQYF. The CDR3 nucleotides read TGCGCCAGCAGCTTGGTACCCCCGGGAGCGGGGGGGGTTGAGACCCAGTACTTC. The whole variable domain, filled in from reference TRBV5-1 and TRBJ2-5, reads KAGVTQTPRYLIKTRGQQVTLSCSPISGHRSVSWYQQTPGQGLQFLFEYFSETQRNKGNFPGRFSGRQFSNSRSEMNVSTLELGDSALYLCASSLVPPGAGGVETQYFGPGTRLLVL.

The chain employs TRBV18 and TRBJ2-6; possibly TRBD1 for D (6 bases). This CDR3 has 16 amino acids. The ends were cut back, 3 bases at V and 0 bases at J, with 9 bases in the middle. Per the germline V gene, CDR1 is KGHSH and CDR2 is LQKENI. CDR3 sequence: CASSPQGHSGANVLTF. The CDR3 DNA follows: TGTGCCAGCTCACCCCAGGGACACTCTGGGGCCAACGTCCTGACTTTC.

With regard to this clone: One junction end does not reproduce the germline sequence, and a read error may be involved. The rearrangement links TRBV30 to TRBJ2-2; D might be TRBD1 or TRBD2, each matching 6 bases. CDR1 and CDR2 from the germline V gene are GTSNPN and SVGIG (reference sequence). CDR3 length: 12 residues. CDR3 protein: CAGRRGSGELFF. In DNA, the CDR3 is TGTGCCGGGAGGAGGGGGTCCGGGGAGCTGTTTTTT.

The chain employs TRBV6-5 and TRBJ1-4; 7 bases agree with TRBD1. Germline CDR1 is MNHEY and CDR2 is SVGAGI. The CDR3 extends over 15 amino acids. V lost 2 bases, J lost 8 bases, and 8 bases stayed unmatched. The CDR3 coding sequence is TGTGCCAGCAGTTACGGTCCAGGGGGAGTGGAAAAACTGTTTTTT. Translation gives CASSYGPGGVEKLFF.

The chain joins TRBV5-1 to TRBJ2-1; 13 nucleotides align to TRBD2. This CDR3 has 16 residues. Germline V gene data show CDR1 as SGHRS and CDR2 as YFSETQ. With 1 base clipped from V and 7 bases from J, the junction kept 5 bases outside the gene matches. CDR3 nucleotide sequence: TGCGCCAGCAGCTTGAGAACTAGCGGGGGGGCAAATGAGCAGTTCTTC. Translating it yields CASSLRTSGGANEQFF.

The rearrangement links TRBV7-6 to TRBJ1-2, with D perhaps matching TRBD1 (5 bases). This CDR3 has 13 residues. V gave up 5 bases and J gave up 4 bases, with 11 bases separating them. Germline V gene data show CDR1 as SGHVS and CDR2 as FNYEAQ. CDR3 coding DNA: TGTGCCAGCAGCGGATCGGGGGGCTATGGCTACACCTTC. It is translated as CASSGSGGYGYTF.

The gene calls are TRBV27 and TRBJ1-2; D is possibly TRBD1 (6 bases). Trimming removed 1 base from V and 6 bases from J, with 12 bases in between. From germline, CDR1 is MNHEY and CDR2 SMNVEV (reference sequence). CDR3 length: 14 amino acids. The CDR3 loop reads CASSLLPRGDGYTF. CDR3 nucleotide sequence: TGTGCCAGCAGTTTATTGCCCAGGGGAGATGGCTACACCTTC.

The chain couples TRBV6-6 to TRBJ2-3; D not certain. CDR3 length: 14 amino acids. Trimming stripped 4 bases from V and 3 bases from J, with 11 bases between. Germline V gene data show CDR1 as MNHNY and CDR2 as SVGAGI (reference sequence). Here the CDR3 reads CASSSLSSTDTQYF. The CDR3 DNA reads TGTGCCAGCAGTTCCCTAAGTTCGACAGATACGCAGTATTTT.

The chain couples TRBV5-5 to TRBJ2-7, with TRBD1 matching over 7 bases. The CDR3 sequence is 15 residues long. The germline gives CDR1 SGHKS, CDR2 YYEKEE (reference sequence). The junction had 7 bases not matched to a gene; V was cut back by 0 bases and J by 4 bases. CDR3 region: CASSLVLGQFYEQYF. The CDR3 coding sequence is TGTGCCAGCAGCTTGGTATTGGGACAGTTTTACGAGCAGTACTTC.

The CDR3 is CASSGVRSTEAFF. The CDR3 coding sequence is TGTGCCAGCAGTGGAGTAAGGTCCACTGAAGCTTTCTTT. The chain couples TRBV6-1 to TRBJ1-1; D is undetermined. Germline V gene lookup returns CDR1 MNHNS and CDR2 SASEGT. Trimming cost V 4 bases and J 4 bases, with 10 bases left between them. The CDR3 contains 13 residues.

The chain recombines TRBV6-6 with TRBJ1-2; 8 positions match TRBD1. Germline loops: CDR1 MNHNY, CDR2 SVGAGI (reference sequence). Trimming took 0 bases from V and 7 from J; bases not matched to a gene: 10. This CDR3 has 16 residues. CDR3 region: CASSYSIGTGGIGYTF. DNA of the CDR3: TGTGCCAGCAGTTACTCGATAGGGACAGGAGGGATTGGCTACACCTTC.

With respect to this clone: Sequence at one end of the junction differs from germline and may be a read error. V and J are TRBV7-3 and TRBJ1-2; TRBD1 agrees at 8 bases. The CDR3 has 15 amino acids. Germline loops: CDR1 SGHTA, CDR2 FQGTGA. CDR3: CVSSLIPDRVEGYTF. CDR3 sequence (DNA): TGTGTCAGCAGCTTAATCCCGGACAGGGTAGAGGGCTACACCTTC. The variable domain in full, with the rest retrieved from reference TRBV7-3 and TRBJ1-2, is GAGVSQTPSNKVTEKGKYVELRCDPISGHTALYWYRQSLGQGPEFLIYFQGTGAADDSGLPNDRFFAVRPEGSVSTLKIQRTERGDSAVYLCVSSLIPDRVEGYTFGSGTRLTVV.

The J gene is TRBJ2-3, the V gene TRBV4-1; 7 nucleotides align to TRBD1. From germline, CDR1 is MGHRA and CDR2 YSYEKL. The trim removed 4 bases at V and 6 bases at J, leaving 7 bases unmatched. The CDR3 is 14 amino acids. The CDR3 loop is CASSPGQEVDTQYF. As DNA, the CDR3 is TGCGCCAGCAGCCCTGGACAGGAGGTGGATACGCAGTATTTT.

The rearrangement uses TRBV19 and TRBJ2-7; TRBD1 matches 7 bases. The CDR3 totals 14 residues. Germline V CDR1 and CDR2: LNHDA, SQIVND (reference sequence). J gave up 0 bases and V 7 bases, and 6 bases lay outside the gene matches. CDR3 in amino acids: CASKPDRHSYEQYF. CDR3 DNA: TGTGCCAGTAAGCCGGACAGGCACTCCTACGAGCAGTACTTC.

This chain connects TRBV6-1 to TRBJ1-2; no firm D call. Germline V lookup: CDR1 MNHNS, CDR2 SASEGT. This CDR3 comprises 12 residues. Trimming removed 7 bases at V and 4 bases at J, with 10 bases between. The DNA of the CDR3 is TGTGCCAGCACCCCGACAACCTATGGCTACACCTTC. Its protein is CASTPTTYGYTF.

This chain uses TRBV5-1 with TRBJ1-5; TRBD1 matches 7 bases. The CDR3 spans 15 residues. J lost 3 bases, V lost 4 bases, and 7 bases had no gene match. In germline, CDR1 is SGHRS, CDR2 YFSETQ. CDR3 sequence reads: CASSPTGAANQPQHF. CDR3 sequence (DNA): TGCGCCAGCAGCCCAACAGGGGCCGCCAATCAGCCCCAGCATTTT.

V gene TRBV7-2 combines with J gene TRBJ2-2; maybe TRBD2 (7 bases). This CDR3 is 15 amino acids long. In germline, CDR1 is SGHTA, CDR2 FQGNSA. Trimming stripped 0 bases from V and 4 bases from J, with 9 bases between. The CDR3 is CASSLAGGPTGELFF. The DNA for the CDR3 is TGTGCCAGCAGCTTAGCGGGGGGGCCCACCGGGGAGCTGTTTTTT.

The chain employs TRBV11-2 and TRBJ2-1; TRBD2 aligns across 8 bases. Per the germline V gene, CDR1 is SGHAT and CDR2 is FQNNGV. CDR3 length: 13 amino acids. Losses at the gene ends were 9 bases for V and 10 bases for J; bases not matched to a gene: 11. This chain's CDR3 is CASSGESSREQFF. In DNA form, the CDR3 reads TGTGCCAGTAGCGGGGAGAGCTCAAGGGAGCAGTTCTTC.

This chain's CDR3 is CASSSSDRVIYGYTF. The DNA for the CDR3 is TGTGCCAGCAGCTCATCGGACAGGGTCATCTATGGCTACACCTTC. V is TRBV11-2 and J is TRBJ1-2; 8 positions agree with TRBD1. The V segment lost 4 bases and the J segment 4 bases; nucleotides outside the gene matches: 8. The CDR3 totals 15 residues. Germline lookup yields CDR1 SGHAT and CDR2 FQNNGV.

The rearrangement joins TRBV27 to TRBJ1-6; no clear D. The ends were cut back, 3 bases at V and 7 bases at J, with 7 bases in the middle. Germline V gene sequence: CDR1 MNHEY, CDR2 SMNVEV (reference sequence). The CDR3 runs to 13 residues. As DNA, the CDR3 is TGTGCCAGCAGTTTGCGCCACAATTCACCCCTCCACTTT. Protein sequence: CASSLRHNSPLHF.

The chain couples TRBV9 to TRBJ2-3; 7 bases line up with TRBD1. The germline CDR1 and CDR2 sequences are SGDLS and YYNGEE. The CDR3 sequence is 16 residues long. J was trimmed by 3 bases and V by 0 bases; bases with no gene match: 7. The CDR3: CASSVARDRLTDTQYF. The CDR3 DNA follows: TGTGCCAGCAGCGTAGCCCGGGACAGATTAACAGATACGCAGTATTTT.

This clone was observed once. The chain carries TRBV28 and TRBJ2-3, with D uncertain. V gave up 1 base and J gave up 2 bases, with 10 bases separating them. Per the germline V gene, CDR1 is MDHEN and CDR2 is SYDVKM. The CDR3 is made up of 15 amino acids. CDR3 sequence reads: CASSLSGGNTDTQYF. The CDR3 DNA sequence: TGTGCCAGCAGTTTATCGGGTGGGAACACAGATACGCAGTATTTT.